This T cell receptor (beta chain) was found in a study of neurological immune-mediated disorders. Notes on the study in general: Multiple sclerosis patients had less TCR clonal expansion than even healthy controls, unlike HTLV-1-associated myelopathy.

PBMCs numbering 2 million and stored at -80 C yielded the unsorted libraries. Germline lookup yields CDR1 MNHNS and CDR2 SASEGT. CDR3 size: 16 residues. Germline trimming cut 2 bases from V and 8 bases from J; bases unmatched to any gene: 10. 5'RACE with 10-nucleotide random UMIs generated the cDNA. TCRdb re-called the 5' RACE reads with MiXCR, one entry per CDR3 protein. The sample holds more than 13,000 distinct CDR3 sequences, about 9.4% seen once. There are many counts of this clonotype. As yet, its antigen is unknown. The source material was PBMCs. The chain is built from TRBV6-1 and TRBJ1-4; 8 positions match TRBD1. The receptor comes from a woman aged 35 to 49 in good health. CDR3 coding DNA: TGTGCCAGCAGTGAAAGGACAGGACAGGGCTTAGAAAAACTGTTTTTT. Its protein product is CASSERTGQGLEKLFF.